The clone carrying this T cell receptor beta chain was observed a single time. The antigen remains undetermined. This record belongs to a study of early T cells in non-severe SARS-CoV-2 infection. The library protocol tagged individual cDNA molecules with unique molecular identifiers. TCRdb passed the 5' RACE reads through MiXCR, listing each CDR3 protein once. The sample holds under 70,000 distinct CDR3 sequences, 4.5% to 7.5% seen once. The CDR3 contains 16 residues. Losses at the gene ends were 4 bases for V and 2 bases for J; bases not matched to a gene: 10. The germline CDR1 and CDR2 sequences are DFQATT and SNEGSKA (reference sequence). Findings of the study overall: CD4 and private specificities were missed by VDJdb matching, which favored anti-spike CD8 responses.

The sequencing used whole blood, collected at baseline. This TCR derives from an adult who was a healthcare worker with PCR-confirmed SARS-CoV-2 infection or an uninfected control (not recorded which). V is TRBV20-1 and J is TRBJ1-3, with 8 bases that match TRBD1. The CDR3 nucleotides are TGCAGTGCTAAAGGGACAGGATGGCTTGCTGGAAACACCATATATTTT. Protein sequence: CSAKGTGWLAGNTIYF.